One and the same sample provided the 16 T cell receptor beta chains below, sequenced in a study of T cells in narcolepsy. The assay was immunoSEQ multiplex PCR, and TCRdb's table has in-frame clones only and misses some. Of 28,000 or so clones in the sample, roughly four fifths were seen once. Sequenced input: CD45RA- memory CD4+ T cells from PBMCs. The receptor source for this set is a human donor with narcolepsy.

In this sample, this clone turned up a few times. CDR3 bases: TGTGCCAGCAGCTTAGGTTCGTTCCAAGAGACCCAGTACTTC. Translated, it gives CASSLGSFQETQYF. V usage is TRBV11-2 and J usage is TRBJ2-5; D is ambiguous. This CDR3 comprises 14 residues. Germline V gene data show CDR1 as SGHAT and CDR2 as FQNNGV. V was clipped by 1 base and J by 1 base, with 7 bases between them.

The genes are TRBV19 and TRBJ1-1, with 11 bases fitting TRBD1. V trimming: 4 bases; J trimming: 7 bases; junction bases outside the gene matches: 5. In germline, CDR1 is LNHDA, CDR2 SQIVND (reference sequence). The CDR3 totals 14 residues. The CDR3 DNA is TGTGCCAGTAGTACGGACAGGGGGCATGGTGAAGCTTTCTTT. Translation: CASSTDRGHGEAFF.

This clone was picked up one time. The CDR3 region has the DNA TGCAGCGTTCTCATATTGGGGGCCGAGCAGTACTTC. This translates into CSVLILGAEQYF. The chain links TRBV29-1 to TRBJ2-5; maybe TRBD1 (6 bases). The J call may be in error: the DNA end matches TRBJ2-7 better. This CDR3 has 12 residues. The germline gives CDR1 SQVTM, CDR2 ANQGSEA.

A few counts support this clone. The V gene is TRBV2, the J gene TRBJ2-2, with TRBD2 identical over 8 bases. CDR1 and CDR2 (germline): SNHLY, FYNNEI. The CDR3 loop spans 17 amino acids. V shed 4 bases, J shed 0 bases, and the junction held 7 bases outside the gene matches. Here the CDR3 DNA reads TGTGCCAGCAGTGTAACGATGACTAGCGCGAACACCGGGGAGCTGTTTTTT. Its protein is CASSVTMTSANTGELFF.

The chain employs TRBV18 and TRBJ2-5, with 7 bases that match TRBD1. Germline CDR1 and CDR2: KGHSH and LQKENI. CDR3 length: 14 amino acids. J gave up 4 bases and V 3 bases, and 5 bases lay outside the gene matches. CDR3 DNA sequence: TGTGCCAGCTCACCGTCGGCAGGGGGAGAGACCCAGTACTTC. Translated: CASSPSAGGETQYF. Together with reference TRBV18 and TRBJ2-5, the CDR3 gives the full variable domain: NAGVMQNPRHLVRRRGQEARLRCSPMKGHSHVYWYRQLPEEGLKFMVYLQKENIIDESGMPKERFSAEFPKEGPSILRIQQVVRGDSAAYFCASSPSAGGETQYFGPGTRLLVL.

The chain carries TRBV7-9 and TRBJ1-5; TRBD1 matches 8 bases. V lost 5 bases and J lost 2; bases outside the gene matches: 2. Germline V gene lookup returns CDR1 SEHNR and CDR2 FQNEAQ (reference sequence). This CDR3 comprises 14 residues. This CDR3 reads CASSLQGGNQPQHF. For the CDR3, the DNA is TGTGCCAGCAGCCTACAGGGGGGCAATCAGCCCCAGCATTTT. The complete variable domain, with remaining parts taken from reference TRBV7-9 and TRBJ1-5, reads DTGVSQNPRHKITKRGQNVTFRCDPISEHNRLYWYRQTLGQGPEFLTYFQNEAQLEKSRLLSDRFSAERPKGSFSTLEIQRTEQGDSAMYLCASSLQGGNQPQHFGDGTRLSIL.

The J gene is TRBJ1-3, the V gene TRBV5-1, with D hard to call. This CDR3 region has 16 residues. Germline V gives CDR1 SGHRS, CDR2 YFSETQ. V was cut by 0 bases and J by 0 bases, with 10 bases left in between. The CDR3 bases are TGCGCCAGCAGCTTGGGCGGAACCTCCTCTGGAAACACCATATATTTT. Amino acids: CASSLGGTSSGNTIYF. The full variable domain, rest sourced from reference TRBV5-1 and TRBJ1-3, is KAGVTQTPRYLIKTRGQQVTLSCSPISGHRSVSWYQQTPGQGLQFLFEYFSETQRNKGNFPGRFSGRQFSNSRSEMNVSTLELGDSALYLCASSLGGTSSGNTIYFGEGSWLTVV.

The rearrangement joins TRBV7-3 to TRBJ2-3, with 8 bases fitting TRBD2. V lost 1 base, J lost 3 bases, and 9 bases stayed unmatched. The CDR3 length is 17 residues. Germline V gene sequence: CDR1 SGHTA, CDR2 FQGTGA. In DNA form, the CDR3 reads TGTGCCAGCAGCTTAAAAAGCGGGAGATGGGTGACAGATACGCAGTATTTT. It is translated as CASSLKSGRWVTDTQYF.

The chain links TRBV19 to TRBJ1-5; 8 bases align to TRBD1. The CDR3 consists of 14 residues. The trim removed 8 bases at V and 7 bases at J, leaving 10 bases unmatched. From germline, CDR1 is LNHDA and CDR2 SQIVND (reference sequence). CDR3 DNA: TGTGCCAGTCTATTGCAGGGGGCAGGGCAGCCCCAGCATTTT. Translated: CASLLQGAGQPQHF. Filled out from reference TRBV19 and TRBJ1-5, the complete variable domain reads DGGITQSPKYLFRKEGQNVTLSCEQNLNHDAMYWYRQDPGQGLRLIYYSQIVNDFQKGDIAEGYSVSREKKESFPLTVTSAQKNPTAFYLCASLLQGAGQPQHFGDGTRLSIL.

The CDR3 loop reads CASSSTGVTNTIYF. The CDR3 bases are TGTGCCAGCAGCTCGACAGGGGTAACAAACACCATATATTTT. The chain recombines TRBV28 with TRBJ1-3; 8 positions agree with TRBD1. The CDR3 is made up of 14 amino acids. Germline V gives CDR1 MDHEN, CDR2 SYDVKM. The J segment lost 6 bases and the V segment lost 6 bases, leaving 7 bases of the junction unmatched.

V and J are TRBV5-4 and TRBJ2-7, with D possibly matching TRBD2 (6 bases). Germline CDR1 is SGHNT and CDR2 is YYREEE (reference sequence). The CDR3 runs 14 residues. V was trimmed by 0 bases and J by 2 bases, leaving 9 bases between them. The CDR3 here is CASSLGGIPYEQYF. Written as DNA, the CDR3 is TGTGCCAGCAGCTTGGGCGGGATCCCCTACGAGCAGTACTTC.

For the CDR3, the DNA is TGCGCCAGCAGCTTGGAAGGACAGGGGAGAGGGGAGCAGTACTTC. Translated: CASSLEGQGRGEQYF. This chain links TRBV5-1 with TRBJ2-7, with 9 positions matching TRBD1. Germline assignment: CDR1 SGHRS and CDR2 YFSETQ. Unmatched junction bases numbered 8, after V lost 0 bases and J lost 7 bases. This CDR3 has 15 residues.

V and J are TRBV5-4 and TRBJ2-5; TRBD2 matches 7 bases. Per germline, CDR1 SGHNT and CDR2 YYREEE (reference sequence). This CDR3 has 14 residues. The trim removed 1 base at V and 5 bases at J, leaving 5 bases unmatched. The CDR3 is CASSLRSGVETQYF. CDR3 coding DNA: TGTGCCAGCAGCTTGCGCAGCGGGGTTGAGACCCAGTACTTC.

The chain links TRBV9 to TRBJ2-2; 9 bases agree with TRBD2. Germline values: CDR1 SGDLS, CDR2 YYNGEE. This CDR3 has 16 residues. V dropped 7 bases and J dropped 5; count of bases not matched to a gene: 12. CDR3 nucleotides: TGTGCCAGCTCGATAGCGGGAGAGGTCGGAACCGGGGAGCTGTTTTTT. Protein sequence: CASSIAGEVGTGELFF.

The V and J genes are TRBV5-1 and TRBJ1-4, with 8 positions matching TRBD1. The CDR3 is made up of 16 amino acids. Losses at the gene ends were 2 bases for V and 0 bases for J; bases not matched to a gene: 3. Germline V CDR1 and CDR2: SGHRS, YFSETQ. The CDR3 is CASSFEQGATNEKLFF. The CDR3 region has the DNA TGCGCCAGCAGCTTCGAACAGGGGGCAACTAATGAAAAACTGTTTTTT.

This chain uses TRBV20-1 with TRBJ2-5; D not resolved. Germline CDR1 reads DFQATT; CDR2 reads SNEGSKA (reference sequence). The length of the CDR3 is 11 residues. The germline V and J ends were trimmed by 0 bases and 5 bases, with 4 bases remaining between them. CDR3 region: CSARDFETQYF. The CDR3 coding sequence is TGCAGTGCTAGAGATTTCGAGACCCAGTACTTC.